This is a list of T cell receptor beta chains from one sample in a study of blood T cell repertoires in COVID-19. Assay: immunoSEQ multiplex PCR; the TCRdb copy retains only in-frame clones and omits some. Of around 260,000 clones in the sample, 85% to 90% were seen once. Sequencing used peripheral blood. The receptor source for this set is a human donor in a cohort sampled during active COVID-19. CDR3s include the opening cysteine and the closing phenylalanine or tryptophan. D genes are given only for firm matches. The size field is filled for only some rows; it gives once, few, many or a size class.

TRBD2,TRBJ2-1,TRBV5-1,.,TGCGCCAGCAGCCCATGGCCGGGTAGCGGGAGAAGTTCCTACAATGAGCAGTTCTTC,CASSPWPGSGRSSYNEQFF
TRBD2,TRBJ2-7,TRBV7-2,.,TGTGCCAGCAGCCAAGCCGGGACTAGCGGGAGTCCTAAGTACTTC,CASSQAGTSGSPKYF
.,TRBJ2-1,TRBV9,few,TGTGCCAGCAGCGTGACCCCCGAGGATGAGCAGTTCTTC,CASSVTPEDEQFF
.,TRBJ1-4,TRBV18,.,TGTGCCAGCTCACCCCGGGGACTTCCAACTAATGAAAAACTGTTTTTT,CASSPRGLPTNEKLFF
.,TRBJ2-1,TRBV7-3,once,TGTGCCAGCAGCTTAAAAGTTTCGGAGCCCCCCTACAATGAGCAGTTCTTC,CASSLKVSEPPYNEQFF
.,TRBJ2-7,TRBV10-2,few,TGCGCCAGCAGATCCGGGACTTCGCCCTACGAGCAGTACTTC,CASRSGTSPYEQYF
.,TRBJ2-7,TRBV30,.,TGTGCCTGGAGTGTACTTAACGAGCAGTACTTC,CAWSVLNEQYF
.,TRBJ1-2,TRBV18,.,TGTGCCAGCTCCCCCATGGAGGCAAGGGATGGCTACACCTTC,CASSPMEARDGYTF
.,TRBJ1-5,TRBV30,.,TGTGCCTGGAAGGGACTGCCTAATCAGCCCCAGCATTTT,CAWKGLPNQPQHF
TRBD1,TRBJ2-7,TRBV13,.,TGTGCCAGCAGCCCAGGGGGACGTCAGGGGTACGAGCAGTACTTC,CASSPGGRQGYEQYF
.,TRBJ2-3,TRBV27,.,TGTGCCAGCAGACTCGCCCGAAGCACAGATACGCAGTATTTT,CASRLARSTDTQYF
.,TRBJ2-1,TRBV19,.,TGTGCCAGTAGTAGGTTAATGACAAGCTCCTACAATGAGCAGTTCTTC,CASSRLMTSSYNEQFF
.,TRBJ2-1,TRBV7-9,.,TGTGCCAGCAGCTCCTTCGGTCAGAGGAATGAGCAGTTCTTC,CASSSFGQRNEQFF
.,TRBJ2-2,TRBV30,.,TGTGCCTGGAGTGTACCGGGGGTTGACACCGGGGAGCTGTTTTTT,CAWSVPGVDTGELFF
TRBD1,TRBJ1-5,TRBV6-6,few,TGTGCCAGCAGTTCCGGGACAGGGGTTATCGATCAGCCCCAGCATTTT,CASSSGTGVIDQPQHF
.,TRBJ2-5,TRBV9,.,TGTGCCAGCAGCCCCTTCGCCGGTTATCAAGAGACCCAGTACTTC,CASSPFAGYQETQYF
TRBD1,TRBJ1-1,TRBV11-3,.,TGTGCCAGCAGCTTAGTGAGGAGCCCAGGGGGAATGAACACTGAAGCTTTCTTT,CASSLVRSPGGMNTEAFF
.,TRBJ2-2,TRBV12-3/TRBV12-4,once,TGTGCCGGGCGCACGGCGAACACCGGGGAGCTGTTTTTT,CAGRTANTGELFF
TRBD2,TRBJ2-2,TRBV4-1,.,TGCGCCAGCAGCCAAGTAGGCGGGAGTCTGGGGGAGCTGTTTTTT,CASSQVGGSLGELFF
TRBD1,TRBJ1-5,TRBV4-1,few,TGCGCCAGCAGCCAACCGGGACAGGGGGCGAGGGCCCAGCATTTT,CASSQPGQGARAQHF
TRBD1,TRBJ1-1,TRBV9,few,TGTGCCAGCAGCGCCGTGGGGACAGGGGGCAAAGCTTTCTTT,CASSAVGTGGKAFF
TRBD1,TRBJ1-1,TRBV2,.,TGTGCCACTCAGACAGGGGGCGCGAATGAAGCTTTCTTT,CATQTGGANEAFF
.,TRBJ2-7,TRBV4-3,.,TGCGCCAGCAGCCAAGATCGGGTCTCTCGGTACGAGCAGTACTTC,CASSQDRVSRYEQYF
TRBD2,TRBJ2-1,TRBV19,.,TGTGCCAGTAGCAAGGAGGGAGGACTAGCGGGCCGGAGCTCCTACAATGAGCAGTTCTTC,CASSKEGGLAGRSSYNEQFF
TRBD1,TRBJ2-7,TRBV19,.,TGTGCCAGTACAGGGGGCAAGAACGAGCAGTACTTC,CASTGGKNEQYF
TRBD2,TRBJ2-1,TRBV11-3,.,TGTGCCAGCAGCTTGGGAGGGGCGAGTGAGCAGTTCTTC,CASSLGGASEQFF
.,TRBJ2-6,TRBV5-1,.,TGCGCCAGCAGGGACCAGGGGATCGGGGCCAACGTCCTGACTTTC,CASRDQGIGANVLTF
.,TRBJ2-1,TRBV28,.,TGTGCCAGCAGTTTACCGGGAGAGGGTCGGACCCGAACCTTGTATCCTTGGCGGTTGTTCTTC,CASSLPGEGRTRTLYPWRLFF
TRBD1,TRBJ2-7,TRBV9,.,TGTGCCAGCAGCCCCCGGACAGGGAAGGACGAGCAGTACTTC,CASSPRTGKDEQYF
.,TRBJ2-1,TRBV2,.,TGTGCCAGCAAGCGGACTACGATCTACAATGAGCAGTTCTTC,CASKRTTIYNEQFF
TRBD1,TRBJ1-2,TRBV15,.,TGTGCCACCAGCAGAGATCCGGGCGCGACAGGGGACGGCTACACCTTC,CATSRDPGATGDGYTF
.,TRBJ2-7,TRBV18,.,TGTGCCAGCTCCCACAACGGAGTCTCCGAGCAGTACTTC,CASSHNGVSEQYF
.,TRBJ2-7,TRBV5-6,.,TGTGCCAGCAGCTCCCGAGGTAGGGGCGGCGACTACGAGCAGTACTTC,CASSSRGRGGDYEQYF
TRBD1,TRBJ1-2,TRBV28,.,TGTGCCAGCAGTTCCCGACGAGAGCGGACAGGGGGGGGCTACACCTTC,CASSSRRERTGGGYTF
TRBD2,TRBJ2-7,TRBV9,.,TGTGCCAGCAGTAGGACTAGTCAAACGGGATACGAGCAGTACTTC,CASSRTSQTGYEQYF
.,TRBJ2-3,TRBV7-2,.,TGTGCCAGCAGCTCCTTAGATACGCAGTATTTT,CASSSLDTQYF